The clone carrying this T cell receptor (beta chain) was counted at least ten times. The time point was: newly diagnosed GD, antithyroid drugs for less than 3 months. Construction of the TCR library relied on RNA isolated from PBMCs. The data originate from a study of regulatory T cells in long-lasting Graves disease. The authors built TCR beta libraries using iRepertoire HTBI primers and Arm-PCR of CDR3 regions. TCRdb reanalysed the multiplex PCR reads using MiXCR and keeps one entry per CDR3 protein. Of about 450,000 distinct CDR3 sequences listed, around 15% are singletons. Unmatched junction bases numbered 8, after V lost 9 bases and J lost 6 bases. CDR3 size: 13 residues. CDR1 is SNHLY and CDR2 is FYNNEI in the germline V gene. These data were likewise used in another study, on T cells in Graves' hyperthyroidism and ophthalmopathy. That study reports: Hyperthyroidism of Graves' type that showed no ophthalmopathy progression within 18 months was stable. Recently diagnosed hyperthyroidism of less than 2 months' duration affected patients aged 18 to 65. TCR CDR3 underwent first-round RT-PCR with the HTBI primer set.

This TCR came from a woman aged 45-59 years with Graves disease. This specimen consisted of peripheral blood mononuclear cells (PBMCs), obtained at new diagnosis, from a patient treated with antithyroid drugs. This sequence joins TRBV2 and TRBJ2-3, with 8 nucleotides matching TRBD2. CDR3 bases: TGTGCCAGTCCGGGACTAGTGGTGGATACGCAGTATTTT. Protein: CASPGLVVDTQYF.